The rows below give T cell receptor beta chains drawn from one sample of a study of CD8 T cells in Susac syndrome. TCRdb called the immunoSEQ multiplex PCR reads again in MiXCR, with one record for every CDR3 protein. Of about 110,000 distinct CDR3 sequences listed, approximately 94% were seen once; the top ten hold 0.4% to 0.5%. Sequencing used CD8+ T cells from PBMCs. The receptors here all came from a human donor with Susac syndrome. Each CDR3 is given with its conserved first and last residue.

J gene,V gene,CDR3 protein
TRBJ2-7,TRBV6-2/TRBV6-3,CASTLKGAPYYEQYF
TRBJ2-2,TRBV24-1,CATSQGTGELFF
TRBJ2-5,TRBV9,CASSVEGGQETQYF
TRBJ2-3,TRBV4-3,CASSQDLVPSGGTDTQYF
TRBJ2-1,TRBV29-1,CSAPSGETWDEQFF
TRBJ2-1,TRBV9,CASSPGTSGQGEQFF
TRBJ1-5,TRBV7-9,CASSRGDQPQHF
TRBJ1-2,TRBV9,CASGWTAEYGYTF
TRBJ1-6,TRBV6-5,CAKGVSPLHF
TRBJ2-3,TRBV7-9,CASSPRARGGKASTDTQYF
TRBJ2-1,TRBV3-1,CASSQANRPYNEQFF
TRBJ1-4,TRBV20-1,CSAAGTVATNEKLFF
TRBJ1-5,TRBV25-1,CASSEGKQGIQPQHF
TRBJ2-5,TRBV3-1,CASSSTSGSSGQETQYF
TRBJ2-5,TRBV12-3/TRBV12-4,CASSYGGSFGETQYF
TRBJ2-1,TRBV29-1,CSVFGLAGNEQFF
TRBJ2-3,TRBV27,CASSPVRLAGTDTQYF
TRBJ2-3,TRBV20-1,CSAREYPWGGTDTQYF
TRBJ2-3,TRBV6-2/TRBV6-3,CASDDLSRQTDTQYF
TRBJ1-1,TRBV5-4,CASSLTNTEAFF
TRBJ2-7,TRBV20-1,CSASSRGTYEQYF
TRBJ2-7,TRBV20-1,CSARGNEQYF
TRBJ1-3,TRBV12-3/TRBV12-4,CASSETGPGNTIYF
TRBJ2-7,TRBV27,CASTPGLGAYEQYF
TRBJ1-2,TRBV7-2,CASSLEGAYGYTF